This T cell receptor (beta chain) was retrieved from a study of tumor-infiltrating lymphocytes in primary liver carcinoma. Whole-study results and caveats: Tumors had a significantly higher top-250-clone fraction than blood (p = 0.039).

Germline V lookup: CDR1 SGDLS, CDR2 YYNGEE. The CDR3 runs to 14 residues. Trimming took 0 bases from V and 1 from J, leaving 7 bases between them. A word on this clonotype: Antigen unknown.

Total RNA amounting to 450 to 550 ng was the source from which TCR beta cDNA was made with a constant-region primer. Three nested multiplex PCR rounds, a slightly modified ARM-PCR method, built the TCR beta libraries. TRBV1-TRBV30 forward and Cbeta reverse primers drove the first two roughly 11-cycle rounds. One entry per CDR3 protein results from TCRdb running MiXCR on the multiplex PCR reads. The sample yields 90,000 to 100,000 distinct CDR3 sequences, 55% to 70% seen once. From unsorted bulk tissue weighing 20-30 mg, DNA and RNA were co-extracted. No patient had received treatment, and all had chronic HBV infection. Every tumor sample analyzed contained over 90% viable tumor cells.

This receptor was taken from a woman in her sixties or seventies with primary liver carcinoma and hepatitis B virus infection. This chain joins TRBV9 and TRBJ2-5; tentatively, D is TRBD2 (6 bases). The sequenced sample consisted of liver tumor tissue from sampling region 5. Stated subset: tumor region T5, tumor centre. The CDR3 spells CASSVGSGQETQYF. CDR3 coding DNA: TGTGCCAGCAGCGTAGGTAGCGGCCAAGAGACCCAGTACTTC.